The present T cell receptor (beta chain) was sequenced within a study of neurological immune-mediated disorders. Synthesis of cDNA was accomplished via 5'RACE employing 10-nucleotide random UMIs. TCRdb re-derived calls from the 5' RACE reads in MiXCR, one entry per CDR3 protein. The repertoire holds 20,000 or so distinct CDR3 sequences, with under 15% as singletons. This CDR3 spans 14 amino acids. The germline gives CDR1 SGHRS, CDR2 YFSETQ. The germline V and J ends were trimmed by 4 bases and 4 bases, with 14 bases remaining between them. Unsorted libraries were derived from 2 million PBMCs stored at -80 C. General study findings and limits: No CDR3 amino acid sequences recurred among expanded clones across subjects, suggesting private repertoires in all groups. Multiple sclerosis, the disease with the least TCR clonal expansion, fell below healthy controls, whereas HTLV-1-associated myelopathy showed the most.

Many counts were recorded for this clonotype. Its target is unknown. This receptor was obtained from a woman aged 35 to 49 with HTLV-1-associated myelopathy (HAM/TSP). The sample taken for sequencing was PBMCs. The gene calls are TRBV5-1 and TRBJ1-2, with D unresolved. CDR3 nucleotides: TGCGCCAGCAGCCCAGGTCCCAGTTCCTATGGCTACACCTTC. Its translation is CASSPGPSSYGYTF.